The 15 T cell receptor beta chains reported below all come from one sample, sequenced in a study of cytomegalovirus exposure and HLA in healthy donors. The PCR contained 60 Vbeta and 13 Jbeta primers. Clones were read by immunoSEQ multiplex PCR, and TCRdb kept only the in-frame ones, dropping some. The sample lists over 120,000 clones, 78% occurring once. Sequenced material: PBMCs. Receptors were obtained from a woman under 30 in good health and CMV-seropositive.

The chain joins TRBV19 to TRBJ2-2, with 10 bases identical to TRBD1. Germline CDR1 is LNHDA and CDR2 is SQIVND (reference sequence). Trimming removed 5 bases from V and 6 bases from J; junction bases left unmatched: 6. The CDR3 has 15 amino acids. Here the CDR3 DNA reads TGTGCCAGTAGTGTCTCGGGACAGGGGTCCGGGGAGCTGTTTTTT. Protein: CASSVSGQGSGELFF.

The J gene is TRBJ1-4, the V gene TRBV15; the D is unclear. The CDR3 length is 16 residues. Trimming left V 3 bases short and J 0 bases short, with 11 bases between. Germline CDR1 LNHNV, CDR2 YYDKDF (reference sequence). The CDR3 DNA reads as TGTGCCACCAGCAGTCAGCTCCTAGCAACTAATGAAAAACTGTTTTTT. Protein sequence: CATSSQLLATNEKLFF.

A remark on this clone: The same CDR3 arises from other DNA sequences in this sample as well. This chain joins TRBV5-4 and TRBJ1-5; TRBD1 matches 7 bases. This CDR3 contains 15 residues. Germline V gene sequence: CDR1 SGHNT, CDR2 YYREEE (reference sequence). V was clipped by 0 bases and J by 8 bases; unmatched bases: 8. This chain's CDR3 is CASSLARQGVKPQHF. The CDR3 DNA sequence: TGTGCCAGCAGCTTGGCCCGACAGGGCGTGAAGCCCCAGCATTTT.

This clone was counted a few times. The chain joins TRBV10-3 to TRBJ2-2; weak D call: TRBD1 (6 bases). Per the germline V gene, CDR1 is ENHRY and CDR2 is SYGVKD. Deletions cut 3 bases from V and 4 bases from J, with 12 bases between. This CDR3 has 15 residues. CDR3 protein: CAISERGSPTGELFF. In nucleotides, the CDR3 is TGTGCCATCAGTGAAAGGGGGAGCCCCACCGGGGAGCTGTTTTTT.

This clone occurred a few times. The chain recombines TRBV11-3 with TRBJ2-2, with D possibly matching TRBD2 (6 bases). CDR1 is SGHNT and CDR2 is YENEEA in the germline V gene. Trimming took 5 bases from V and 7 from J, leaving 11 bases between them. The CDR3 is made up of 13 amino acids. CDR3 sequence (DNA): TGTGCCAGCAGCCCGGGCGGGATCGGGGAGCTGTTTTTT. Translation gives CASSPGGIGELFF.

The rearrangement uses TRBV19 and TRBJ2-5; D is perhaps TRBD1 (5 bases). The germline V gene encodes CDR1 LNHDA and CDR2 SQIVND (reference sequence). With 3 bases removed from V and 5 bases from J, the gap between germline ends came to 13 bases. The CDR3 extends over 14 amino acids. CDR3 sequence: CASSIRQGWETQYF. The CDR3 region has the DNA TGTGCCAGTAGTATTCGGCAGGGTTGGGAGACCCAGTACTTC.

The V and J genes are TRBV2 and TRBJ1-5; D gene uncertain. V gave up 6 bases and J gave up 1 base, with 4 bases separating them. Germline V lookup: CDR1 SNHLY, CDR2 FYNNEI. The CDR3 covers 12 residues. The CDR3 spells CASRQSNQPQHF. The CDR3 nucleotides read TGTGCCAGCAGACAGAGCAATCAGCCCCAGCATTTT.

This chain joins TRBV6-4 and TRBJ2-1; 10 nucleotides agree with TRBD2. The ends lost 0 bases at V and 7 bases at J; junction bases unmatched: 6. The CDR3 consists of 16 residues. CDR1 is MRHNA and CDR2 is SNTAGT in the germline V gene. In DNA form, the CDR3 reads TGTGCCAGCAGTGACTCGGCAAGCGGGGGGGTTAATGAGCAGTTCTTC. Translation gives CASSDSASGGVNEQFF.

The DNA of the CDR3 is TGTGCCAGCAGACCGACTAGCGGGGGACCGACCGATACGCAGTATTTT. Translated: CASRPTSGGPTDTQYF. The chain uses TRBV27 and TRBJ2-3, with 12 bases fitting TRBD2. J was trimmed by 6 bases and V by 6 bases; bases with no gene match: 10. This CDR3 has 16 amino acids. CDR1 and CDR2 from the germline V gene are MNHEY and SMNVEV (reference sequence).

The CDR3 is CASSDLSSGANVLTF. DNA of the CDR3: TGTGCCAGCAGTGACTTGAGCTCTGGGGCCAACGTCCTGACTTTC. The V gene is TRBV6-4, the J gene TRBJ2-6; no clear D gene. CDR1 and CDR2 (germline): MRHNA, SNTAGT. V was trimmed by 1 base and J by 0 bases, leaving 4 bases between them. The CDR3 is made up of 15 amino acids.

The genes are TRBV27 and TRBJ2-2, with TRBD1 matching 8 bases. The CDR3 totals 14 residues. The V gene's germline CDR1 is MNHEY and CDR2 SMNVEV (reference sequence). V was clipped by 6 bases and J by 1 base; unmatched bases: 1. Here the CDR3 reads CASRTGVNTGELFF. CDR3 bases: TGTGCCAGCAGGACAGGGGTGAACACCGGGGAGCTGTTTTTT.

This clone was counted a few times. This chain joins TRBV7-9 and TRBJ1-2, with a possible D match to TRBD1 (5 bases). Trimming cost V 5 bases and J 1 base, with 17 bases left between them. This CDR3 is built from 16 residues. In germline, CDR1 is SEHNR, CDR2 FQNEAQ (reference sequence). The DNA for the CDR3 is TGTGCCAGCAGCGAGATTAGGACAAGGGATAACTATGGCTACACCTTC. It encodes CASSEIRTRDNYGYTF.

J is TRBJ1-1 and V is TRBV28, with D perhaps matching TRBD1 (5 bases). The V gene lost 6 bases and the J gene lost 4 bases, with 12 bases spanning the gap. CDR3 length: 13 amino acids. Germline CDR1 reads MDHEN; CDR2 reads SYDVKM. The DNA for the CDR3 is TGTGCCAGCAGGGACCCAGGGCGCACTGAAGCTTTCTTT. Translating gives CASRDPGRTEAFF.

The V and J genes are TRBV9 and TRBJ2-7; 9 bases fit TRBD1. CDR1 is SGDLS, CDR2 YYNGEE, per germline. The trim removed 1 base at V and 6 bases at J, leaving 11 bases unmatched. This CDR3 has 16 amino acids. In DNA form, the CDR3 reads TGTGCCAGCAGCGTAACACCGGGACAGGGTTTATTCGAGCAGTACTTC. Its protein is CASSVTPGQGLFEQYF.

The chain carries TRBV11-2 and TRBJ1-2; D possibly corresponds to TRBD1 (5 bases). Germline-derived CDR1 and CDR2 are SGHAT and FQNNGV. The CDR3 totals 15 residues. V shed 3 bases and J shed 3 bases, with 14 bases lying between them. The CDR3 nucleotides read TGTGCCAGCAGCTTTAGCCGGGGAGGGGACTATGGCTACACCTTC. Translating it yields CASSFSRGGDYGYTF. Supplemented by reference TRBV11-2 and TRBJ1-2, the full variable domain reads EAGVAQSPRYKIIEKRQSVAFWCNPISGHATLYWYQQILGQGPKLLIQFQNNGVVDDSQLPKDRFSAERLKGVDSTLKIQPAKLEDSAVYLCASSFSRGGDYGYTFGSGTRLTVV.